One sample yielded the 21 T cell receptor beta chains listed below, sequenced in a study of CXCR3-negative and CXCR3-positive naive CD8 T cells. Antigen specificity for these receptors is unknown. Study results and caveats: Relative to CXCR3-negative naive cells, CXCR3-positive naive cells had more hydrophobic TRB CDR3s.

Each TRB cDNA library was prepared by 5' RACE (with UMI labels). TCRdb re-analyzed the 5' RACE reads; it lists each CDR3 protein once, without DNA. The sample has roughly 6,800 distinct CDR3 sequences; the top ten hold around 1.4%. Sequenced sample: naive CXCR3+ CD8+ T cells from blood. Subset defined: CD45RO-CCR7+CD27+CD95- naive CD8+ T cells expressing CXCR3 (TNR3+). Receptors originate from a human donor in good health. Some clones in this sample may be carry-over from other donors' samples.

This clonotype shows up as medium-sized (0.01 to 0.1%) by frequency. V gene TRBV5-1 combines with J gene TRBJ2-7; there is no DNA to check the TCRdb D call of TRBD2. The germline gives CDR1 SGHRS, CDR2 YFSETQ. The CDR3 runs to 14 residues. The CDR3 protein is CASSSDRGGDEQYF. The entire variable domain, with the rest obtained from reference TRBV5-1 and TRBJ2-7, is as follows: KAGVTQTPRYLIKTRGQQVTLSCSPISGHRSVSWYQQTPGQGLQFLFEYFSETQRNKGNFPGRFSGRQFSNSRSEMNVSTLELGDSALYLCASSSDRGGDEQYFGPGTRLTVT.

The chain is built from TRBV29-1 and TRBJ2-3; the D gene TCRdb calls, TRBD2, cannot be checked with no DNA. There are 14 residues in the CDR3. Germline lookup yields CDR1 SQVTM and CDR2 ANQGSEA. The CDR3: CSAEAGGPADTQYF.

The chain has TRBV27 and TRBJ2-7; the D call of TRBD2 rests on TCRdb alone, since no DNA is present to check it. Germline CDR1 and CDR2: MNHEY and SMNVEV (reference sequence). CDR3 size: 14 residues. The CDR3 loop reads CASSPRLAGAEQYF.

The chain combines TRBV12-3 or TRBV12-4 with TRBJ2-7. The CDR3 spans 17 residues. CDR3 sequence: CASSLELLAGASYEQYF.

This clonotype is labeled medium-sized based on frequency. The chain uses TRBV2 and TRBJ1-4. CDR1 is SNHLY and CDR2 is FYNNEI in the germline V gene. The length of the CDR3 is 13 residues. CDR3 protein: CASNIQRTEKLFF. Full variable domain (remainder filled in from reference TRBV2 and TRBJ1-4): EPEVTQTPSHQVTQMGQEVILRCVPISNHLYFYWYRQILGQKVEFLVSFYNNEISEKSEIFDDQFSVERPDGSNFTLKIRSTKLEDSAMYFCASNIQRTEKLFFGSGTQLSVL.

Judged by frequency, this clonotype is medium-sized. The gene calls are TRBV5-1 and TRBJ1-1; with no DNA, the TCRdb D assignment of TRBD1 cannot be verified. Germline V lookup: CDR1 SGHRS, CDR2 YFSETQ. The CDR3 is 14 residues long. The CDR3 region is CASSPDRALTEAFF. The whole variable domain, filled in from reference TRBV5-1 and TRBJ1-1, reads KAGVTQTPRYLIKTRGQQVTLSCSPISGHRSVSWYQQTPGQGLQFLFEYFSETQRNKGNFPGRFSGRQFSNSRSEMNVSTLELGDSALYLCASSPDRALTEAFFGQGTRLTVV.

The chain employs TRBV28 and TRBJ2-7; the D gene TCRdb calls, TRBD1, cannot be checked with no DNA. This CDR3 is built from 15 residues. Germline lookup yields CDR1 MDHEN and CDR2 SYDVKM. The chain's CDR3 is CASTRPGTGYYEQYF.

The genes are TRBV27 and TRBJ2-7; TCRdb's D gene call, TRBD1, goes unchecked for lack of DNA. Looked up from germline, CDR1 is MNHEY and CDR2 is SMNVEV (reference sequence). The CDR3 has 15 residues. The CDR3 sequence: CASSLRSGLSYEQYF.

Considering frequency, this clonotype is medium-sized. The gene calls are TRBV12-5 and TRBJ1-6; TCRdb outputs TRBD1, but without DNA this stays unchecked. CDR1 is LGHNT and CDR2 is FRNRAP in the germline V gene. CDR3 length: 17 residues. CDR3 loop: CASGLLPGSSYNSPLHF.

The chain has TRBV7-6 and TRBJ2-2; TCRdb reports TRBD1, a call that lacks DNA to check it against. The CDR3 is made up of 17 amino acids. Germline values: CDR1 SGHVS, CDR2 FNYEAQ. The chain's CDR3 is CASSQGGADPGTGELFF.

This clonotype shows up as medium-sized by frequency. This chain joins TRBV29-1 and TRBJ2-3; with no DNA, the TCRdb D assignment of TRBD1 cannot be verified. Per the germline V gene, CDR1 is SQVTM and CDR2 is ANQGSEA. This CDR3 region has 16 residues. This CDR3 reads CSAGILSLAQADTQYF.

CDR3 residues: CSVRTGDTYEQYF. The chain uses TRBV29-1 and TRBJ2-7; TCRdb designates TRBD1, a call that cannot be tested without DNA. CDR3 size: 13 residues. Germline-derived CDR1 and CDR2 are SQVTM and ANQGSEA.

The chain is built from TRBV29-1 and TRBJ1-2. This CDR3 comprises 13 residues. Germline loops: CDR1 SQVTM, CDR2 ANQGSEA. The CDR3 loop reads CSVDGVEYYGYTF.

The rearrangement uses TRBV28 and TRBJ2-1; TCRdb's D gene call, TRBD1, goes unchecked for lack of DNA. CDR3 length: 14 residues. Germline V gene lookup returns CDR1 MDHEN and CDR2 SYDVKM. CDR3 loop: CASSRGGGYNEQFF.

The chain combines TRBV7-9 with TRBJ2-7; lacking DNA, the TRBD1 call made by TCRdb goes unchecked. The germline CDR1 and CDR2 sequences are SEHNR and FQNEAQ (reference sequence). The CDR3 totals 16 residues. This CDR3 is CASSLWLGQGAYEQYF.

This clonotype is classed as medium-sized (0.01 to 0.1%) by frequency. V and J are TRBV20-1 and TRBJ2-1; the TCRdb call, TRBD2, lacks DNA for checking. Per the germline V gene, CDR1 is DFQATT and CDR2 is SNEGSKA (reference sequence). The CDR3 runs to 14 residues. The CDR3 reads CSASRRAIGDEQFF.

This chain links TRBV6-6 with TRBJ1-5. There are 16 residues in the CDR3. Germline V CDR1 and CDR2: MNHNY, SVGAGI (reference sequence). The CDR3 protein is CASSYSFGEGSQPQHF.

The chain combines TRBV10-3 with TRBJ2-1; TCRdb gives TRBD1 as the D gene, but with no DNA this cannot be confirmed. Germline V lookup: CDR1 ENHRY, CDR2 SYGVKD. This CDR3 region has 13 residues. The CDR3 region is CAISEIPDNEQFF.

This sequence joins TRBV9 and TRBJ1-2. Per the germline V gene, CDR1 is SGDLS and CDR2 is YYNGEE. The CDR3 covers 14 residues. CDR3 amino acids: CASSVFGSNYAYTF.

This clonotype shows up as medium-sized by frequency. The rearrangement joins TRBV2 to TRBJ2-3. This CDR3 has 14 amino acids. CDR1 and CDR2 (germline): SNHLY, FYNNEI. The CDR3 sequence: CASSDPGGTDTQYF.

This clonotype is deemed medium-sized by its frequency. This chain joins TRBV20-1 and TRBJ2-7; TCRdb's D call, TRBD2, is unchecked because there is no DNA. The CDR3 has 14 residues. Germline CDR1 is DFQATT and CDR2 is SNEGSKA (reference sequence). The CDR3 spells CSAHGLARRYEQYF.